These T cell receptor beta chains were read from a single sample in a study of OX40 agonist ivuxolimab in advanced cancers. Clones were read by immunoSEQ multiplex PCR, and TCRdb kept only the in-frame ones, dropping some. This table has around 71,000 clones, 85% to 90% appearing once. Sequences were derived from CD4+ or CD8+ T cells sorted from blood, sampled in a trial of the OX40 agonist ivuxolimab. The receptors were gathered from an adult with an advanced solid tumor such as melanoma, head and neck, liver or kidney cancer. The CDR3 runs from the conserved cysteine through the conserved F or W. The D gene is left open where the match is weak. Rows give clone size only sometimes, using once, few, many, or a class for an expanded clone.

clone size	V gene	J gene	D gene	CDR3 protein	CDR3 DNA
NA	TRBV7-2	TRBJ2-1	NA	CASSSYAPRNEQFF	TGTGCCAGCAGCTCATATGCCCCTAGGAATGAGCAGTTCTTC
NA	TRBV30	TRBJ1-1	NA	CAWSVSGGQAFF	TGTGCCTGGAGTGTATCGGGGGGGCAAGCTTTCTTT
NA	TRBV7-9	TRBJ2-4	TRBD2	CASSPELAGAKNIQYF	TGTGCCAGCAGCCCAGAACTAGCGGGAGCCAAAAACATTCAGTACTTC
NA	TRBV28	TRBJ1-5	NA	CASTPWNQPQHF	TGTGCCAGCACCCCTTGGAATCAGCCCCAGCATTTT
once	TRBV5-5	TRBJ2-7	NA	CASRSGFGYEQYF	TGTGCCAGCAGGTCAGGGTTCGGCTACGAGCAATACTTC
NA	TRBV30	TRBJ2-1	TRBD2	CASGLAGGPYNEQFF	TGTGCCTCCGGACTAGCGGGAGGGCCCTACAATGAGCAGTTCTTC
NA	TRBV10-3	TRBJ1-1	NA	CAIRGGMGMNTEAFF	TGTGCCATCAGGGGTGGGATGGGAATGAACACTGAAGCTTTCTTT
NA	TRBV14	TRBJ2-5	NA	CASSQGRITPQETQYF	TGTGCCAGCAGCCAAGGGAGAATTACCCCTCAAGAGACCCAGTACTTC
NA	TRBV7-3	TRBJ2-1	NA	CASSLPGGQLGEQFF	TGTGCCAGCAGCCTCCCGGGCGGCCAGCTCGGTGAGCAGTTCTTC
once	TRBV7-2	TRBJ2-1	TRBD2	CASSLLAGGNEQFF	TGTGCCAGCAGCTTACTAGCGGGAGGGAATGAGCAGTTCTTC
NA	TRBV18	TRBJ2-2	NA	CASSPGRGNTGELFF	TGTGCCAGCTCACCGGGCAGGGGTAACACCGGGGAGCTGTTTTTT